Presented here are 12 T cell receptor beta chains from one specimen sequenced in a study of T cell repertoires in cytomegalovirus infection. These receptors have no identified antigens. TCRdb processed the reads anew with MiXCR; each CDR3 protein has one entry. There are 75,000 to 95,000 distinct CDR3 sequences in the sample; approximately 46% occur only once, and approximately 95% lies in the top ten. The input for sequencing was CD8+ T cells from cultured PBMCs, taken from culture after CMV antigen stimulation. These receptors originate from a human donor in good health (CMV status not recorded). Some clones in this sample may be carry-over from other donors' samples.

CDR3 in DNA: TGTGCCAGCAGCATACAGGGATCTGGCACAGATACGCAGTATTTT. As protein: CASSIQGSGTDTQYF. The chain uses TRBV7-2 and TRBJ2-3, with D tentatively TRBD1 (6 bases). The CDR3 is made up of 15 amino acids. V gave up 5 bases and J gave up 1 base, with 13 bases separating them. Germline V lookup: CDR1 SGHTA, CDR2 FQGNSA.

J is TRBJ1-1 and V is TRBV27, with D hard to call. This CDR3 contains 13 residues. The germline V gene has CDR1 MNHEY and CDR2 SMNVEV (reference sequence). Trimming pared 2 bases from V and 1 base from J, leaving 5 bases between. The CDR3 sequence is CASSLHRNTEAFF. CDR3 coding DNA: TGTGCCAGCAGTTTACACAGGAACACTGAAGCTTTCTTT.

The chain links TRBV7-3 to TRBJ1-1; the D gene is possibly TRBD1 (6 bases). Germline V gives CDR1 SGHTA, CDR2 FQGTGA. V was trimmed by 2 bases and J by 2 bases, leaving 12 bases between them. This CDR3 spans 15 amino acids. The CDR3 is CASSLGSGVNTEAFF. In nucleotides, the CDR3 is TGTGCCAGCAGCTTAGGGTCAGGGGTAAACACTGAAGCTTTCTTT.

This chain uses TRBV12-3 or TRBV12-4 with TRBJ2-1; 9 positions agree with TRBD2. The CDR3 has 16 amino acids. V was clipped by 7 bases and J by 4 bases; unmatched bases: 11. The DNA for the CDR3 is TGTGCCAGCAATCCTAGCGGGGTAGACTTGTACAATGAGCAGTTCTTC. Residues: CASNPSGVDLYNEQFF.

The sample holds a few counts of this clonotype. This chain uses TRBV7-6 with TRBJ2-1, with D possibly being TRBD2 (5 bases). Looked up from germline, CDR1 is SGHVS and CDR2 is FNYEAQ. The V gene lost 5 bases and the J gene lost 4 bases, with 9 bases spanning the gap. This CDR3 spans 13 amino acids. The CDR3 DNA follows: TGTGCCAGCAGCCGAACTAGTTACAATGAGCAGTTCTTC. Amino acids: CASSRTSYNEQFF.

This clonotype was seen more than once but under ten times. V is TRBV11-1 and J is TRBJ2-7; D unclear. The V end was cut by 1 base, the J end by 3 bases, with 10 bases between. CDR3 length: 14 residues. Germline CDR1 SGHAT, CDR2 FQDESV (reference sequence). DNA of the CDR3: TGTGCCAGCAGCTTAGGGTCGCACCACTACGAGCAGTACTTC. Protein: CASSLGSHHYEQYF.

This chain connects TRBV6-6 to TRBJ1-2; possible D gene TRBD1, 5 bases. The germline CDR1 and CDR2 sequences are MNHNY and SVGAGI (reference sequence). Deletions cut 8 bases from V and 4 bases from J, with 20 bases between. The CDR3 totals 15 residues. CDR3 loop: CASPLLKTDLYGYTF. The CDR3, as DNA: TGTGCCAGCCCACTACTTAAGACAGACCTCTATGGCTACACCTTC.

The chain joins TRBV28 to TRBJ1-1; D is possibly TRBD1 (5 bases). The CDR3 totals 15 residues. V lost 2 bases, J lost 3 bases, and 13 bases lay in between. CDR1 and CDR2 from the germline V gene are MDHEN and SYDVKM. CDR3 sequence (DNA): TGTGCCAGCAGTTTAAGAAGGGGAGGGGACACTGAAGCTTTCTTT. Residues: CASSLRRGGDTEAFF.

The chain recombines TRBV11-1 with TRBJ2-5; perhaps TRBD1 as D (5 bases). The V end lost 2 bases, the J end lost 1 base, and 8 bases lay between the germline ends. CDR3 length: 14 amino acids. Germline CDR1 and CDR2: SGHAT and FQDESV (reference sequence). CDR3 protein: CASSLQGFQETQYF. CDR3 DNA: TGTGCCAGCAGCTTACAGGGTTTCCAAGAGACCCAGTACTTC. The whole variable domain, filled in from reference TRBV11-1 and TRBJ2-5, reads EAEVAQSPRYKITEKSQAVAFWCDPISGHATLYWYRQILGQGPELLVQFQDESVVDDSQLPKDRFSAERLKGVDSTLKIQPAELGDSAMYLCASSLQGFQETQYFGPGTRLLVL.

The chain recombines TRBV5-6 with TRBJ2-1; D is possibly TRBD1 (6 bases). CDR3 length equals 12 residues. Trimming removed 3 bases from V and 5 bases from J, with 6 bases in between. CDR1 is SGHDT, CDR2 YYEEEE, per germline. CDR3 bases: TGTGCCAGCAGCTGGACAGACAATGAGCAGTTCTTC. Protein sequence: CASSWTDNEQFF.

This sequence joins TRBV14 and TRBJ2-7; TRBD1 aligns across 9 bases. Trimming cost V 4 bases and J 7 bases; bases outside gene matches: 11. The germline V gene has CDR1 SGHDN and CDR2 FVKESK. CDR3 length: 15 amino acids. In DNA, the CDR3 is TGTGCCAGCAGCCTTCGGACAGGGGCCCAGAGGGAGCAGTACTTC. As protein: CASSLRTGAQREQYF. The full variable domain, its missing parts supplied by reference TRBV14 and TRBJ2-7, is EAGVTQFPSHSVIEKGQTVTLRCDPISGHDNLYWYRRVMGKEIKFLLHFVKESKQDESGMPNNRFLAERTGGTYSTLKVQPAELEDSGVYFCASSLRTGAQREQYFGPGTRLTVT.

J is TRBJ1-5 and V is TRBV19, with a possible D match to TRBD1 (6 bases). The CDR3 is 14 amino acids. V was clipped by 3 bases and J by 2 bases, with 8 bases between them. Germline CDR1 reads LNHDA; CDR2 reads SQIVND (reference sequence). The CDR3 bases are TGTGCCAGTAGTATTCAGGGGCGCAATCAGCCCCAGCATTTT. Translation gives CASSIQGRNQPQHF.